Listed here are 29 T cell receptor beta chains from one sample, sequenced in a study of regulatory T cells in long-lasting Graves disease. Researchers made TCR beta libraries by using iRepertoire HTBI primers and running Arm-PCR on CDR3 regions. MiXCR, run by TCRdb on the multiplex PCR reads, gives a single entry per CDR3 protein. Of fewer than 500,000 distinct CDR3 sequences listed, 15% to 20% are singletons. The time point here: newly diagnosed GD, antithyroid drugs for less than 3 months. PBMC-derived RNA was used for the TCR library. These data were also reused for a study on T cells in Graves' hyperthyroidism and ophthalmopathy.

The sequencing here drew on peripheral blood mononuclear cells (PBMCs), taken at new diagnosis, from a patient treated with antithyroid drugs. The receptor set was obtained from a man aged 35 to 55 with Graves disease.

Only a few counts were recorded for this clonotype. A much bigger clone sits one base away, suggesting this may be a read error. The rearrangement links TRBV30 to TRBJ1-3; 10 bases line up with TRBD1. Germline V CDR1 and CDR2: GTSNPN, SVGIG (reference sequence). The CDR3 is made up of 15 amino acids. J lost 4 bases, V lost 6 bases, and 9 bases had no gene match. CDR3 in amino acids: CACWGTGVLGNTIYF. Here the CDR3 DNA reads TGTGCCTGCTGGGGGACAGGGGTCCTCGGAAACACCATATATTTT.

The V call is TRBV12-3 or TRBV12-4, the J call TRBJ2-1, with 7 bases fitting TRBD2. This CDR3 has 16 residues. Trimming took 0 bases from V and 3 from J; bases not matched to a gene: 5. The CDR3 region is CASSLARVAGYNEQFF. CDR3 nucleotides: TGTGCCAGCAGTTTAGCGCGGGTAGCGGGCTACAATGAGCAGTTCTTC.

The chain couples TRBV5-6 to TRBJ2-1; 7 bases align to TRBD2. The CDR3 is made up of 15 amino acids. V trimming: 7 bases; J trimming: 6 bases; junction bases outside the gene matches: 13. Germline V gives CDR1 SGHDT, CDR2 YYEEEE. CDR3: CASGELSREGNEQFF. CDR3 sequence (DNA): TGTGCCAGCGGAGAGCTTTCCAGGGAGGGCAATGAGCAGTTCTTC. The complete variable domain, with remaining parts taken from reference TRBV5-6 and TRBJ2-1, reads DAGVTQSPTHLIKTRGQQVTLRCSPKSGHDTVSWYQQALGQGPQFIFQYYEEEERQRGNFPDRFSGHQFPNYSSELNVNALLLGDSALYLCASGELSREGNEQFFGPGTRLTVL.

The V call is TRBV2, the J call TRBJ2-2; possibly TRBD1 or TRBD2 for D (5 bases each). CDR1 and CDR2 from the germline V gene are SNHLY and FYNNEI. V was cut by 6 bases and J by 3 bases, with 8 bases left in between. The CDR3 is made up of 13 amino acids. The DNA of the CDR3 is TGTGCCAGCAGGTGGGACCACACCGGGGAGCTGTTTTTT. Translating it yields CASRWDHTGELFF.

This chain connects TRBV20-1 to TRBJ2-7, with 9 bases fitting TRBD2. Germline CDR1 is DFQATT and CDR2 is SNEGSKA (reference sequence). The CDR3 is 14 amino acids. V was clipped by 6 bases and J by 3 bases; unmatched bases: 9. The CDR3 reads CSAPRTSAIYEQYF. CDR3 in DNA: TGCAGTGCGCCTCGGACTAGCGCCATCTACGAGCAGTACTTC.

The sample holds many counts of this clonotype. The CDR3 is CASSPRTLAGVADTQYF. CDR3 nucleotides: TGTGCCAGCAGCCCGAGAACTCTAGCGGGAGTGGCAGATACGCAGTATTTT. The rearrangement joins TRBV7-9 to TRBJ2-3, with 10 bases lining up with TRBD2. The CDR3 extends over 17 amino acids. The junction had 12 bases not matched to a gene; V was cut back by 5 bases and J by 4 bases. Per the germline V gene, CDR1 is SEHNR and CDR2 is FQNEAQ (reference sequence).

This clonotype has only a few counts. The chain employs TRBV11-2 and TRBJ1-1; D is undetermined. Deletions cut 3 bases from V and 7 bases from J, with 12 bases between. Germline loops: CDR1 SGHAT, CDR2 FQNNGV. CDR3 length equals 13 residues. This CDR3 reads CASSFIRYNEAFF. The CDR3 DNA follows: TGTGCCAGCAGCTTCATCAGGTATAATGAAGCTTTCTTT.

This clonotype appeared many times. The chain links TRBV28 to TRBJ2-1; 7 nucleotides agree with TRBD1. Losses at the gene ends were 5 bases for V and 6 bases for J; bases not matched to a gene: 4. CDR1 MDHEN and CDR2 SYDVKM come from the germline V gene. This CDR3 region has 13 residues. CDR3 protein: CASSHYRGNEQFF. CDR3 coding DNA: TGTGCCAGCAGTCACTACAGGGGCAATGAGCAGTTCTTC.

This clonotype was seen repeatedly, ten times or more. The chain links TRBV7-9 to TRBJ1-2, with 7 bases aligning to TRBD1. The germline V gene has CDR1 SEHNR and CDR2 FQNEAQ (reference sequence). With 0 bases clipped from V and 2 bases from J, the junction kept 6 bases outside the gene matches. The CDR3 is 16 residues long. CDR3 sequence: CASSLAGGQDNYGYTF. DNA of the CDR3: TGTGCCAGCAGCTTAGCGGGAGGACAGGACAACTATGGCTACACCTTC.

This clonotype was recorded at least ten times. The chain joins TRBV15 to TRBJ2-2; D gene unclear. The V gene's germline CDR1 is LNHNV and CDR2 YYDKDF (reference sequence). The CDR3 spans 14 residues. The V and J ends lost 0 bases and 0 bases respectively, with 2 bases between them. This CDR3 reads CATSRDPNTGELFF. The CDR3 DNA reads as TGTGCCACCAGCAGAGACCCGAACACCGGGGAGCTGTTTTTT.

This clonotype was recorded at least ten times. CDR3 in DNA: TGTGCCAGCAGTCAAGGACAAACTCATGGCTACACCTTC. Protein: CASSQGQTHGYTF. V gene TRBV28 combines with J gene TRBJ1-2, with D maybe TRBD1 (5 bases). This CDR3 region has 13 residues. V shed 5 bases and J shed 6 bases, with 13 bases lying between them. Germline CDR1 and CDR2: MDHEN and SYDVKM.

This clonotype was recorded many times. V gene TRBV5-4 combines with J gene TRBJ2-3, with 12 bases matching TRBD1. Per the germline V gene, CDR1 is SGHNT and CDR2 is YYREEE (reference sequence). The CDR3 length is 15 residues. J lost 6 bases, V lost 2 bases, and 4 bases had no gene match. This chain's CDR3 is CASSFQGQGADTQYF. The CDR3 DNA follows: TGTGCCAGCAGCTTTCAGGGACAGGGGGCCGATACGCAGTATTTT.

This clonotype was picked up many times. The chain has TRBV18 and TRBJ1-2; D perhaps matches TRBD1 (6 bases). Trimming cost V 3 bases and J 3 bases, with 17 bases left between them. The CDR3 is 16 amino acids. Germline lookup yields CDR1 KGHSH and CDR2 LQKENI. CDR3 coding DNA: TGTGCCAGCTCACCTCTTGACAGGACGGCGGACTATGGCTACACCTTC. This codes for CASSPLDRTADYGYTF.

The J gene is TRBJ2-7, the V gene TRBV3-1, with no clear D. Germline V gene lookup returns CDR1 LGHDT and CDR2 YNNKEL (reference sequence). The V and J ends lost 0 bases and 3 bases respectively, with 9 bases between them. CDR3 length: 14 residues. The CDR3 DNA is TGTGCCAGCAGCCAAGATCTGGGTCACTACGAGCAGTACTTC. Its protein product is CASSQDLGHYEQYF.

This clonotype was counted many times. The rearrangement uses TRBV20-1 and TRBJ2-7; TRBD2 might be the D (6 bases). The CDR3 covers 13 residues. CDR1 is DFQATT and CDR2 is SNEGSKA in the germline V gene (reference sequence). V lost 5 bases to trimming and J lost 9 bases, with 20 bases between them. This CDR3 is CSAGPGTWGGQYF. The CDR3 nucleotides are TGCAGTGCTGGTCCCGGGACTTGGGGTGGGCAGTACTTC.

There are many counts of this clonotype. The chain is built from TRBV12-3 or TRBV12-4 and TRBJ1-1, with a possible D match to TRBD1 (5 bases). Trimming stripped 6 bases from V and 1 base from J, with 9 bases between. The CDR3 consists of 13 residues. The chain's CDR3 is CASRGDRNTEAFF. CDR3 nucleotide sequence: TGTGCCAGCAGAGGTGACAGGAACACTGAAGCTTTCTTT.

This clonotype was detected only a few times. This chain links TRBV10-3 with TRBJ2-7, with TRBD1 matching 7 bases. Trimming removed 4 bases from V and 7 bases from J; junction bases left unmatched: 13. The CDR3 runs 15 residues. Germline V lookup: CDR1 ENHRY, CDR2 SYGVKD. DNA of the CDR3: TGTGCCATCAGTGTTGAAGGGACAGTGAAGGATGAGCAGTACTTC. It encodes CAISVEGTVKDEQYF.

In its sample, this clonotype was seen many times. The V call is TRBV7-3, the J call TRBJ2-7; TRBD2 is a possible D gene (7 bases). Deletions cut 0 bases from V and 3 bases from J, with 12 bases between. This CDR3 has 15 residues. CDR1 is SGHTA, CDR2 FQGTGA, per germline. CDR3 DNA: TGTGCCAGCAGCTTAACAGGCGGGGGCGTCTACGAGCAGTACTTC. Amino acids: CASSLTGGGVYEQYF.

Ten or more counts support this clonotype. This rearrangement joins TRBV20-1 to TRBJ2-1, with 9 bases aligning to TRBD2. This CDR3 has 14 amino acids. Trimming at V came to 4 bases and at J to 7 bases, leaving 8 bases not matched to a gene. Germline V gene sequence: CDR1 DFQATT, CDR2 SNEGSKA (reference sequence). The CDR3 nucleotides are TGCAGTGCTATCTCAGCGGGAGGCCCAAATGAGCAGTTCTTC. Its translation: CSAISAGGPNEQFF.

With regard to this clonotype: This may stem from a read error, because a much larger clone lies one nucleotide away. The chain has TRBV12-5 and TRBJ2-5; D is possibly TRBD2 (5 bases). Germline loops: CDR1 LGHNT, CDR2 FRNRAP. This CDR3 is built from 14 residues. CDR3 protein: CTSGTRPGAETQYF. CDR3 sequence (DNA): TGTACTAGTGGAACCAGGCCGGGCGCAGAGACCCAGTACTTC.

This clonotype was found many times. This chain links TRBV5-6 with TRBJ1-2, with TRBD1 matching over 9 bases. The germline V gene encodes CDR1 SGHDT and CDR2 YYEEEE. The CDR3 runs 15 residues. Losses at the gene ends were 4 bases for V and 6 bases for J; bases not matched to a gene: 10. Here the CDR3 reads CASSRRQGGRNGYTF. For the CDR3, the DNA is TGTGCCAGCAGCCGAAGACAGGGGGGACGTAATGGCTACACCTTC.

This clonotype turned up a few times. The chain employs TRBV30 and TRBJ2-6; D uncertain. The germline gives CDR1 GTSNPN, CDR2 SVGIG (reference sequence). This CDR3 has 16 residues. Trimming left V 5 bases short and J 2 bases short, with 16 bases between. The CDR3 bases are TGTGCCTGGTCTACCCGTGGTGCGACTGGGGCCAACGTCCTGACTTTC. This translates into CAWSTRGATGANVLTF.

Remarks on this clonotype: One base away lies a much larger clone, so this may be a sequencing read error. No conserved phenylalanine or tryptophan ends this CDR3, so it is likely a read error. The chain combines TRBV20-1 with TRBJ2-1, with 10 bases fitting TRBD2. The CDR3 is made up of 16 amino acids. Germline V gene data show CDR1 as DFQATT and CDR2 as SNEGSKA (reference sequence). With V trimmed by 0 bases and J by 8 bases, 10 bases remained unmatched. Here the CDR3 DNA reads TGCAGTGCTAGAGATCTAGCGGGAGTGAGGGGAGATGAGCAGTTCCTC. As protein: CSARDLAGVRGDEQFL.

For the CDR3, the DNA is TGTGCCAGCAGCTCGCATGATGGACAGGGCGGCAATTCACCCCTCCACTTT. Translated: CASSSHDGQGGNSPLHF. The genes are TRBV7-9 and TRBJ1-6; 8 bases agree with TRBD1. This CDR3 spans 17 amino acids. V was clipped by 4 bases and J by 7 bases; unmatched bases: 12. CDR1 is SEHNR and CDR2 is FQNEAQ in the germline V gene (reference sequence). The whole variable domain, remainder taken from reference TRBV7-9 and TRBJ1-6, is DTGVSQNPRHKITKRGQNVTFRCDPISEHNRLYWYRQTLGQGPEFLTYFQNEAQLEKSRLLSDRFSAERPKGSFSTLEIQRTEQGDSAMYLCASSSHDGQGGNSPLHFGNGTRLTVT.

This chain's CDR3 is CASSLRSGSSTDTQYF. The DNA for the CDR3 is TGTGCCAGCAGTTTGAGAAGCGGGTCGAGCACAGATACGCAGTATTTT. The chain uses TRBV6-5 and TRBJ2-3; weak D call: TRBD2 (6 bases). Germline V gene lookup returns CDR1 MNHEY and CDR2 SVGAGI. The CDR3 loop spans 16 amino acids. V dropped 4 bases and J dropped 0 bases, with 14 bases sitting between them.

V is TRBV9 and J is TRBJ2-3; 7 bases map to TRBD1. Germline lookup yields CDR1 SGDLS and CDR2 YYNGEE. The CDR3 contains 14 residues. V lost 3 bases, J lost 5 bases, and 6 bases stayed unmatched. As DNA, the CDR3 is TGTGCCAGCAGCGCTACAGGGGATCAAGATACGCAGTATTTT. Protein product: CASSATGDQDTQYF.

This sequence joins TRBV20-1 and TRBJ2-3, with 9 nucleotides matching TRBD2. Trimming at V came to 2 bases and at J to 6 bases, leaving 15 bases not matched to a gene. There are 17 residues in the CDR3. Germline V gene data show CDR1 as DFQATT and CDR2 as SNEGSKA (reference sequence). The CDR3 sequence is CSARRFGVSGRWDTQYF. The DNA of the CDR3 is TGCAGTGCTAGACGCTTCGGAGTTAGCGGGAGATGGGATACGCAGTATTTT.

This clonotype was seen many times. V and J are TRBV2 and TRBJ2-7; D perhaps matches TRBD2 (6 bases). The V gene's germline CDR1 is SNHLY and CDR2 FYNNEI. The CDR3 contains 15 residues. The V end lost 0 bases, the J end lost 3 bases, and 12 bases lay between the germline ends. For the CDR3, the DNA is TGTGCCAGCAGTGAAGCTGGGGGAGGCTTCTACGAGCAGTACTTC. Protein sequence: CASSEAGGGFYEQYF.

In its sample, this clonotype was seen many times. The V gene is TRBV20-1, the J gene TRBJ2-3; no clear D gene. The length of the CDR3 is 12 residues. Between the trimmed V and J ends, which lost 3 bases and 3 bases, there was a span of 7 bases. Germline loops: CDR1 DFQATT, CDR2 SNEGSKA (reference sequence). The CDR3 protein is CSASPRTDTQYF. The CDR3 DNA follows: TGCAGTGCTAGTCCCAGAACAGATACGCAGTATTTT.